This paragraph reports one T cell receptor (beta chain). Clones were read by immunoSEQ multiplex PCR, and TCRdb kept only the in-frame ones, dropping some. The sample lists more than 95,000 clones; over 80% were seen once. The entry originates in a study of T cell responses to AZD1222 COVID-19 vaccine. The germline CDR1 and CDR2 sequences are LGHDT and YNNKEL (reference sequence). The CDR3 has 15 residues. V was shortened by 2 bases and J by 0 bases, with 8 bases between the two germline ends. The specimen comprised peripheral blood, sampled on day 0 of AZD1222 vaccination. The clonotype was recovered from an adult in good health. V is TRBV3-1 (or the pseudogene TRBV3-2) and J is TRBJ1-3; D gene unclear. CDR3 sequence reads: CASSQQATSGNTIYF. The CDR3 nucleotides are TGTGCCAGCAGCCAACAGGCCACCTCTGGAAACACCATATATTTT.